The 11 T cell receptor beta chains presented below share a single source sample, sequenced in a study of T cell changes during pregnancy in multiple sclerosis. The table came from immunoSEQ multiplex PCR; TCRdb's copy has only in-frame clones and leaves some out. Of 40,000 to 60,000 clones in the sample, roughly 90% were seen once. This specimen was CD8+ T cells from peripheral blood mononuclear cells, taken in the second trimester of pregnancy. The receptors here all came from a female donor with multiple sclerosis, enrolled in a pregnancy study.

The chain carries TRBV9 and TRBJ2-5, with 8 bases that match TRBD2. The CDR3 is 16 amino acids. Germline CDR1 and CDR2: SGDLS and YYNGEE. Trimming at V came to 2 bases and at J to 1 base, leaving 7 bases not matched to a gene. This CDR3 reads CASSVGSGGPQETQYF. In DNA, the CDR3 is TGTGCCAGCAGCGTCGGGAGCGGGGGCCCCCAAGAGACCCAGTACTTC.

This chain joins TRBV4-1 and TRBJ2-7; the match to TRBD2 covers 12 bases. V shed 3 bases and J 4 bases; nucleotides not matched to a gene: 4. This CDR3 spans 15 amino acids. Germline CDR1 is MGHRA and CDR2 is YSYEKL. CDR3 in amino acids: CASSHGLAGNYEQYF. In DNA form, the CDR3 reads TGCGCCAGCAGCCACGGACTAGCGGGGAATTACGAGCAGTACTTC.

This clone came up once. This sequence joins TRBV5-1 and TRBJ1-6; D uncertain. This CDR3 contains 16 residues. Trimming left V 4 bases short and J 7 bases short, with 18 bases between. Looked up from germline, CDR1 is SGHRS and CDR2 is YFSETQ. The chain's CDR3 is CASSPSEGSWNSPLHF. The CDR3 bases are TGCGCCAGCAGCCCGAGTGAAGGGAGTTGGAATTCACCCCTCCACTTT.

J is TRBJ1-2 and V is TRBV13, with D tentatively TRBD1 (5 bases). CDR3 length: 18 amino acids. V dropped 5 bases and J dropped 8 bases, with 30 bases sitting between them. Germline CDR1 PRHDT, CDR2 FYEKMQ (reference sequence). CDR3 coding DNA: TGTGCCAGCAGCCAAGGGCCCGGCAGGGTATTCGCCGTTTGGGGCTACACCTTC. Protein sequence: CASSQGPGRVFAVWGYTF.

This chain uses TRBV15 with TRBJ2-5; 8 nucleotides align to TRBD2. Germline CDR1 LNHNV, CDR2 YYDKDF (reference sequence). The CDR3 loop spans 15 amino acids. Unmatched junction bases numbered 8, after V lost 3 bases and J lost 5 bases. CDR3 DNA sequence: TGTGCCACCAGCAGTGGACCGGGACTAGTGGAGACCCAGTACTTC. Residues: CATSSGPGLVETQYF.

This rearrangement joins TRBV9 to TRBJ2-7, with 10 bases fitting TRBD1. Germline loops: CDR1 SGDLS, CDR2 YYNGEE. The V and J ends lost 8 bases and 5 bases, in that order; junction bases with no gene match: 7. This CDR3 contains 13 residues. The CDR3 DNA is TGTGCCAGTAACCCCGGGACAGGGGACGAGCAGTACTTC. It yields the protein CASNPGTGDEQYF.

This clone has only one observation. The V call is TRBV15, the J call TRBJ1-1; 8 nucleotides align to TRBD1. Germline lookup yields CDR1 LNHNV and CDR2 YYDKDF (reference sequence). This CDR3 region has 17 residues. Losses at the gene ends were 0 bases for V and 0 bases for J; bases not matched to a gene: 6. The CDR3 coding sequence is TGTGCCACCAGCAGAGAACGGACAGGGAAGTTGAACACTGAAGCTTTCTTT. This encodes CATSRERTGKLNTEAFF.

The rearrangement links TRBV27 to TRBJ2-7; the D gene is possibly TRBD1 (6 bases). Looked up from germline, CDR1 is MNHEY and CDR2 is SMNVEV (reference sequence). Deletions cut 3 bases from V and 0 bases from J, with 9 bases between. CDR3 length: 14 amino acids. Written as DNA, the CDR3 is TGTGCCAGCAGTTTTGGGACAACCTCCTACGAGCAGTACTTC. It is translated as CASSFGTTSYEQYF.

V usage is TRBV10-3 and J usage is TRBJ2-7, with a weak D call TRBD1 (5 bases). CDR1 and CDR2 (germline): ENHRY, SYGVKD. Trimming removed 2 bases at V and 5 bases at J, with 7 bases between. The CDR3 contains 12 residues. This CDR3 reads CAISEGAHEQYF. Here the CDR3 DNA reads TGTGCCATCAGTGAGGGGGCTCACGAGCAGTACTTC.

The chain joins TRBV2 to TRBJ1-1, with D uncertain. CDR3 length equals 11 residues. CDR1 and CDR2 (germline): SNHLY, FYNNEI. Between the trimmed V and J ends, which lost 8 bases and 4 bases, there was a span of 8 bases. CDR3 bases: TGTGCCAGCTTCTCCGGCACTGAAGCTTTCTTT. Protein product: CASFSGTEAFF.

CDR3: CASSRGLAASYEQYF. DNA for the CDR3: TGTGCCAGCAGCCGGGGACTAGCGGCATCCTACGAGCAGTACTTC. The chain couples TRBV7-2 to TRBJ2-7; 11 positions match TRBD2. Germline V CDR1 and CDR2: SGHTA, FQGNSA. V was pared by 5 bases and J by 1 base, with 4 bases of the junction left unmatched. This CDR3 region has 15 residues. The full variable domain, with the rest looked up from reference TRBV7-2 and TRBJ2-7, is GAGVSQSPSNKVTEKGKDVELRCDPISGHTALYWYRQSLGQGLEFLIYFQGNSAPDKSGLPSDRFSAERTGGSVSTLTIQRTQQEDSAVYLCASSRGLAASYEQYFGPGTRLTVT.